This T cell receptor beta chain was documented in a study of blood T cell repertoires in COVID-19. V lost 8 bases to trimming and J lost 3 bases, with 8 bases between them. Germline CDR1 reads SEHNR; CDR2 reads FQNEAQ (reference sequence). The CDR3 contains 11 residues. TCRdb's table, derived via immunoSEQ multiplex PCR, lists solely in-frame clones and lacks some. Here the sample spans hundreds of thousands of clones, 85% to 90% being singletons. The rearrangement joins TRBV7-9 to TRBJ2-7, with a possible D match to TRBD2 (6 bases). Sample: peripheral blood. The TCR comes from a man between 18 and 35 years old with COVID-19, enrolled during active disease. Here the CDR3 reads CASGRDYEQYF. The DNA for the CDR3 is TGTGCCAGCGGGCGGGACTACGAGCAGTACTTC.